Below, 4 T cell receptor beta chains from the same sample are listed, as sequenced in a study of blood T cell repertoires in COVID-19. Data came from immunoSEQ multiplex PCR; TCRdb stores just in-frame clones and leaves some out. The profile shows roughly 250,000 clones, approximately 88% of them singletons. Material: PBMCs or T cells enriched from blood (not recorded which). These TCRs come from a woman between 40 and 50 years old with acute COVID-19.

The V and J genes are TRBV6-2 or TRBV6-3 and TRBJ1-5; TRBD1 matches 7 bases. CDR1 and CDR2 from the germline V gene are MNHEY and SVGEGT. V was pared by 5 bases and J by 1 base, with 8 bases of the junction left unmatched. The CDR3 covers 16 residues. The CDR3: CASSRQGRGSNQPQHF. CDR3 nucleotide sequence: TGTGCCAGCAGTCGACAGGGAAGGGGGAGCAATCAGCCCCAGCATTTT.

The chain uses TRBV29-1 and TRBJ2-7; TRBD1 might be the D (5 bases). Trimming shortened V by 0 bases and J by 2 bases, and 8 bases separated the two germline ends. Germline V gene sequence: CDR1 SQVTM, CDR2 ANQGSEA. This CDR3 contains 13 residues. The CDR3 loop reads CSVEDQGTYEQYF. The CDR3 DNA reads as TGCAGCGTTGAAGATCAGGGAACCTACGAGCAGTACTTC.

J is TRBJ2-1 and V is TRBV4-1; tentatively, D is TRBD2 (6 bases). CDR3 length equals 18 residues. Germline V CDR1 and CDR2: MGHRA, YSYEKL. The V end was cut by 0 bases, the J end by 5 bases, with 20 bases between. CDR3 sequence reads: CASSQDRHRLDLNNEQFF. The CDR3 DNA is TGCGCCAGCAGCCAAGATCGGCATCGACTAGATCTCAACAATGAGCAGTTCTTC.

This clone was seen more than once but under ten times. The gene calls are TRBV6-1 and TRBJ2-7, with TRBD1 identical over 10 bases. V was pared by 4 bases and J by 7 bases, with 16 bases of the junction left unmatched. The CDR3 is 17 residues long. Germline assignment: CDR1 MNHNS and CDR2 SASEGT. CDR3 DNA: TGTGCCAGCAGTGCACACCGGGGGACAGGGGATTACGGGGAGCAGTACGTC. It codes for CASSAHRGTGDYGEQYV.